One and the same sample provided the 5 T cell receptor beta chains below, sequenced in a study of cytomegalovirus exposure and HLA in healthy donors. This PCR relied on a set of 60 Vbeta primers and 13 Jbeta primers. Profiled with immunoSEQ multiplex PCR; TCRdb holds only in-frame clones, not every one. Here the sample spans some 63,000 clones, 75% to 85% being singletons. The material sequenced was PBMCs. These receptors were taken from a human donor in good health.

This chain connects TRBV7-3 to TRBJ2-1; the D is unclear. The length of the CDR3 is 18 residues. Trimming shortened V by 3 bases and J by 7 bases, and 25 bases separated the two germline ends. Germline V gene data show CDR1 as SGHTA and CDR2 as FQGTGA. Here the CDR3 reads CASSFPVPTHKSQNEQFF. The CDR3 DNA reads TGTGCCAGCAGCTTCCCAGTTCCCACCCATAAAAGTCAGAATGAGCAGTTCTTC.

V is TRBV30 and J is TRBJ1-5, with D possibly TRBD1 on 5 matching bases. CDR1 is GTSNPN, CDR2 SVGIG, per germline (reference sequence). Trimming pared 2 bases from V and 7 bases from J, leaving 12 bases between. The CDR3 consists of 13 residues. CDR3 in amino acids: CAWSSGLDQPQHF. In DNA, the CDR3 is TGTGCCTGGAGTTCAGGGCTCGACCAGCCCCAGCATTTT.

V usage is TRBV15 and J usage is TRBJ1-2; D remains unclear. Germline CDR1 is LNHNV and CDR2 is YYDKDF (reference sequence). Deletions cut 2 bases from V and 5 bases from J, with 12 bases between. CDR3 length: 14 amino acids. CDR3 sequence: CATSRQAQDYGYTF. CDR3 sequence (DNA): TGTGCCACCAGCAGACAGGCCCAGGATTATGGCTACACCTTC.

This chain's CDR3 is CASRRDRGTDTQYF. CDR3 DNA sequence: TGTGCCAGCAGGAGGGACAGGGGCACAGATACGCAGTATTTT. The chain is built from TRBV5-8 and TRBJ2-3, with TRBD1 identical over 9 bases. V lost 5 bases, J lost 1 base, and 2 bases stayed unmatched. Germline loops: CDR1 SGHTS, CDR2 YDEGEE. This CDR3 spans 14 amino acids.

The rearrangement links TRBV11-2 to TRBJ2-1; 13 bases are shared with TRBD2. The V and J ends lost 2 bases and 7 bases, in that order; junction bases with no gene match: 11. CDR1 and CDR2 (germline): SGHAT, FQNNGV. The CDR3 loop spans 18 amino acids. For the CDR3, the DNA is TGTGCCAGCAGCTTAATCGGGACTAGCGGGACCCGAAGGAATGAGCAGTTCTTC. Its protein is CASSLIGTSGTRRNEQFF. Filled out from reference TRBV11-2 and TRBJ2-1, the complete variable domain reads EAGVAQSPRYKIIEKRQSVAFWCNPISGHATLYWYQQILGQGPKLLIQFQNNGVVDDSQLPKDRFSAERLKGVDSTLKIQPAKLEDSAVYLCASSLIGTSGTRRNEQFFGPGTRLTVL.